This T cell receptor beta chain is from a study of blood T cell repertoires in COVID-19. Study details: COVID-19 samples, acute and convalescent, were from the United States, Italy and Spain.

Germline CDR1 and CDR2: SGHTS and YDEGEE. This CDR3 has 15 amino acids. The V and J ends lost 6 bases and 10 bases, in that order; junction bases with no gene match: 13. Sequenced by immunoSEQ multiplex PCR; TCRdb stores in-frame clones only, minus some. The top ten hold 2% to 2.5% of the sample, which has some 140,000 clones, around 87% seen once. The chain has TRBV5-8 and TRBJ2-3, with 11 bases aligning to TRBD2. This TCR was sampled from a man between 65 and 80 years old with active COVID-19. The material sequenced was peripheral blood. This chain's CDR3 is CASTRGPSGRRAQYF. In DNA form, the CDR3 reads TGTGCCAGCACCCGAGGGCCTAGCGGGAGGAGGGCGCAGTATTTT.